This entry describes one TCR beta chain. The antigen remains undetermined. Treatment noted: roughly 10-day PBMC culture with coronavirus spike peptide pools or control peptides (ViraFEST assay). Each well received two million PBMCs, cultured with 10 IU/ml IL-2 and 8 to 10 ug/ml peptide pools. The source of the sample is a study of vaccination and CD4 T cells after COVID-19. Study-level background: Stimulation of the cells used overlapping spike peptide pools from SARS-CoV-2 and from the common cold coronaviruses HCoV-NL63, HCoV-OC43 and HCoV-229E.

Regarding the study as a whole: Convalescent patients displayed a median about 86% of reactive clones emerging only post-vaccination.

Germline assignment: CDR1 SGHTA and CDR2 FQGNSA. Trimming took off 1 base at V and 0 bases at J, with 10 bases between the two ends. The CDR3 is 16 residues long. The Oncomine TCR Beta short-read assay sequenced DNA from cultured CD4+ T cells. Genomic DNA from cultured CD4+ T cells was extracted. TCRdb reanalysed the PCR reads using MiXCR and keeps one entry per CDR3 protein. This sample has about 14,000 distinct CDR3 sequences, with less than 35% found just once. This chain connects TRBV7-2 to TRBJ1-5; tentatively, D is TRBD1 (5 bases). The source was CD4+ T cells from blood, cultured in vitro, collected before SARS-CoV-2 vaccination. The origin of this receptor is a human donor who received a COVID-19 vaccine. The CDR3 region has the DNA TGTGCCAGCAGCTTAGATGGGGGATATAGCAATCAGCCCCAGCATTTT. It translates to CASSLDGGYSNQPQHF.